This TCR beta chain was sequenced during a study of vaccination and CD4 T cells after COVID-19. The study's findings and limits: The study found that a median roughly 89% of reactive clones in convalescent patients appeared only post-vaccination.

Treatment meaning: approximately 9-day PBMC culture with coronavirus spike peptide pools or control peptides (ViraFEST assay). Antigen-specific T cell expansion with peptide pools preceded TCR sequencing in the ViraFEST approach. Once obtained from cultured CD4+ T cells, the DNA was sequenced using the Oncomine TCR Beta short-read assay. TCRdb ran MiXCR on the PCR reads and lists one entry per CDR3 protein. The repertoire holds about 19,000 distinct CDR3 sequences, approximately 61% seen once, with 8.5% to 10% in the top ten. Remarks on this clonotype: Antigen unknown.

This CDR3 contains 12 residues. Trimming pared 7 bases from V and 0 bases from J, leaving 6 bases between. Germline V CDR1 and CDR2: MNHEY, SVGEGT. The sequencing here drew on CD4+ T cells from blood, cultured in vitro, taken after SARS-CoV-2 vaccination. The rearrangement uses TRBV6-2 or TRBV6-3 and TRBJ1-2; no clear D. The receptor was isolated from a human donor who had recovered from COVID-19. In DNA form, the CDR3 reads TGTGCCAGCATCGGGGCTAACTATGGCTACACCTTC. The encoded protein is CASIGANYGYTF.